Shown below are 22 T cell receptor beta chains from a single sample sequenced in a study of Graves' ophthalmopathy and Graves' hyperthyroidism. For repertoire sequencing, the TCR beta CDR3 regions were amplified from RNA transcripts. RT-PCR was first run with HTBI primers, then multiplex PCR in a second round. From the multiplex PCR reads, TCRdb called clonotypes with MiXCR, one entry per CDR3 protein. The sample lists around 1,200,000 distinct CDR3 sequences; 35% to 40% were seen once. Specimen: peripheral blood or thyroid tissue (not recorded which). These receptors were obtained from an adult man with Graves' hyperthyroidism.

This clonotype was recorded a few times. This chain connects TRBV2 to TRBJ1-5; TRBD1 matches 10 bases. The V and J ends lost 7 bases and 2 bases, in that order; junction bases with no gene match: 11. Germline-derived CDR1 and CDR2 are SNHLY and FYNNEI. The CDR3 is made up of 17 amino acids. In DNA, the CDR3 is TGTGCCAGCAATAACCTTCCCGGGACAGGGGGCAATCAGCCCCAGCATTTT. The encoded protein is CASNNLPGTGGNQPQHF. The full variable domain, with the rest looked up from reference TRBV2 and TRBJ1-5, is EPEVTQTPSHQVTQMGQEVILRCVPISNHLYFYWYRQILGQKVEFLVSFYNNEISEKSEIFDDQFSVERPDGSNFTLKIRSTKLEDSAMYFCASNNLPGTGGNQPQHFGDGTRLSIL.

This clonotype has at least ten counts. The CDR3 here is CSAPRGANSNQPQHF. The CDR3 nucleotides are TGCAGTGCCCCTCGGGGGGCTAATAGCAATCAGCCCCAGCATTTT. The chain combines TRBV20-1 with TRBJ1-5, with TRBD1 as a possible D gene (6 bases). Trimming stripped 6 bases from V and 0 bases from J, with 15 bases between. The CDR3 is 15 residues long. Germline V gene lookup returns CDR1 DFQATT and CDR2 SNEGSKA (reference sequence).

The J gene is TRBJ1-2, the V gene TRBV4-3; the match to TRBD1 covers 8 bases. In germline, CDR1 is LGHNA, CDR2 YSLEER. This CDR3 has 17 amino acids. V shed 0 bases and J 4 bases; nucleotides not matched to a gene: 10. This chain's CDR3 is CASSQELPGQGGYGYTF. In nucleotides, the CDR3 is TGCGCCAGCAGCCAAGAGTTGCCAGGACAGGGTGGCTATGGCTACACCTTC.

The V and J genes are TRBV14 and TRBJ2-7; 7 bases are a match to TRBD1. The length of the CDR3 is 16 residues. CDR1 and CDR2 from the germline V gene are SGHDN and FVKESK. With 4 bases clipped from V and 0 bases from J, the junction kept 9 bases outside the gene matches. The CDR3 DNA reads as TGTGCCAGCAGCCCAGGGGACAGACGAACCTCCTACGAGCAGTACTTC. Its translation: CASSPGDRRTSYEQYF. Full variable domain (outside the CDR3, taken from reference TRBV14 and TRBJ2-7): EAGVTQFPSHSVIEKGQTVTLRCDPISGHDNLYWYRRVMGKEIKFLLHFVKESKQDESGMPNNRFLAERTGGTYSTLKVQPAELEDSGVYFCASSPGDRRTSYEQYFGPGTRLTVT.

This clonotype was seen repeatedly, ten times or more. The V call is TRBV2, the J call TRBJ2-7, with 7 nucleotides matching TRBD1. J gave up 5 bases and V 6 bases, and 4 bases lay outside the gene matches. Germline V gene data show CDR1 as SNHLY and CDR2 as FYNNEI. CDR3 length: 12 amino acids. The CDR3 DNA reads as TGTGCCAGCAGCAAAGACAGGGACGAGCAGTACTTC. Protein: CASSKDRDEQYF.

This clonotype came up many times. Here the CDR3 reads CATGRGLGANVLTF. In DNA form, the CDR3 reads TGTGCCACAGGCCGGGGGTTGGGGGCCAACGTCCTGACTTTC. The rearrangement links TRBV19 to TRBJ2-6, with TRBD2 as a possible D gene (6 bases). The germline V gene has CDR1 LNHDA and CDR2 SQIVND (reference sequence). This CDR3 region has 14 residues. The V end was cut by 10 bases, the J end by 4 bases, with 14 bases between.

The chain employs TRBV29-1 and TRBJ1-2; 7 bases agree with TRBD1. V was pared by 4 bases and J by 6 bases, with 11 bases of the junction left unmatched. The CDR3 has 14 residues. Germline V gives CDR1 SQVTM, CDR2 ANQGSEA. The CDR3 sequence is CSVGPAGGRDGYTF. For the CDR3, the DNA is TGCAGCGTTGGACCCGCAGGGGGTAGGGATGGCTACACCTTC.

This clonotype appeared a few times. V usage is TRBV5-8 and J usage is TRBJ1-1, with TRBD1 identical over 7 bases. The CDR3 contains 15 residues. V lost 6 bases and J lost 0; bases outside the gene matches: 8. Looked up from germline, CDR1 is SGHTS and CDR2 is YDEGEE. The chain's CDR3 is CASTRGTVMNTEAFF. DNA for the CDR3: TGTGCCAGCACCCGGGGGACAGTAATGAACACTGAAGCTTTCTTT.

The chain employs TRBV10-3 and TRBJ2-7; 7 nucleotides line up with TRBD2. J lost 2 bases, V lost 5 bases, and 6 bases had no gene match. The CDR3 loop spans 14 amino acids. Germline assignment: CDR1 ENHRY and CDR2 SYGVKD. The CDR3 spells CAISYGGGTYEQYF. CDR3 coding DNA: TGTGCCATCAGTTATGGGGGGGGAACCTACGAGCAGTACTTC.

This clonotype has just a few counts. The V and J genes are TRBV29-1 and TRBJ2-3; 7 bases are a match to TRBD1. Germline CDR1 is SQVTM and CDR2 is ANQGSEA. Losses at the gene ends were 7 bases for V and 4 bases for J; bases not matched to a gene: 11. This CDR3 contains 14 residues. CDR3 sequence reads: CSGTGVVLSDTQYF. The DNA of the CDR3 is TGCAGCGGTACAGGGGTAGTGCTTTCAGATACGCAGTATTTT.

This clonotype has ten or more counts. J is TRBJ1-2 and V is TRBV20-1; maybe TRBD1 (5 bases). The CDR3 covers 13 residues. V gave up 5 bases and J gave up 7 bases, with 17 bases separating them. Germline V gene sequence: CDR1 DFQATT, CDR2 SNEGSKA (reference sequence). The CDR3 DNA sequence: TGCAGTGCTTTGACAGCTGATTCGGGTGGCTACACCTTC. Protein: CSALTADSGGYTF.

In its sample, this clonotype was seen many times. V is TRBV7-2 and J is TRBJ1-6; the D gene is possibly TRBD1 (5 bases). Between the trimmed V and J ends, which lost 5 bases and 4 bases, there was a span of 15 bases. Germline lookup yields CDR1 SGHTA and CDR2 FQGNSA. CDR3 size: 16 residues. For the CDR3, the DNA is TGTGCCAGCAGCCTCAGGGATGATTCATATAATTCACCCCTCCACTTT. Translating it yields CASSLRDDSYNSPLHF.

This clonotype occurred many times. The chain is built from TRBV11-2 and TRBJ2-7; D is ambiguous. The CDR3 spans 13 residues. The V gene lost 1 base and the J gene lost 4 bases, with 8 bases spanning the gap. Per the germline V gene, CDR1 is SGHAT and CDR2 is FQNNGV. The DNA of the CDR3 is TGTGCCAGCAGCTTAGCGGTCATATACGAGCAGTACTTC. Translated: CASSLAVIYEQYF.

This clonotype was detected many times. The chain carries TRBV6-5 and TRBJ1-6; TRBD1 aligns across 9 bases. The CDR3 length is 16 residues. J gave up 10 bases and V 6 bases, and 13 bases lay outside the gene matches. Germline CDR1 MNHEY, CDR2 SVGAGI. CDR3 in DNA: TGTGCCAGCAGCTCCGCCCGGGGACAGGGAGTCTCACCCCTCCACTTT. Translating gives CASSSARGQGVSPLHF.

In its sample, this clonotype was seen once. At one end, the junction sequence differs from germline, possibly due to a read error. This chain links TRBV10-2 with TRBJ1-1, with D unclear. This CDR3 has 15 amino acids. Germline values: CDR1 WSHSY, CDR2 SAAADI. CDR3 in amino acids: CASSAVSGRATEAFF. CDR3 in DNA: TGCGCCAGCAGTGCGGTTTCCGGGCGCGCAACTGAAGCTTTCTTC.

J is TRBJ1-4 and V is TRBV19, with no clear D. This CDR3 comprises 17 residues. V gave up 0 bases and J gave up 0 bases, with 11 bases separating them. Germline V gene sequence: CDR1 LNHDA, CDR2 SQIVND (reference sequence). The CDR3 loop reads CASSIDVVRATNEKLFF. In DNA, the CDR3 is TGTGCCAGTAGTATAGATGTGGTTCGTGCAACTAATGAAAAACTGTTTTTT.

This chain connects TRBV12-3 or TRBV12-4 to TRBJ1-5; D not resolved. The CDR3 extends over 14 amino acids. V dropped 4 bases and J dropped 5 bases, with 12 bases sitting between them. The CDR3 loop reads CASSWKGSYQPQHF. The CDR3 nucleotides read TGTGCCAGCAGTTGGAAGGGAAGCTATCAGCCCCAGCATTTT.

Remarks on this clonotype: As the CDR3 is not closed by the conserved phenylalanine or tryptophan, this likely results from a read error. It is unclear where the CDR3 begins or ends on the DNA, so no DNA is shown, and the CDR3 is as TCRdb lists it. V gene TRBV7-6 combines with J gene TRBJ2-6; the DNA was not used to check the table's D call, TRBD1. Germline-derived CDR1 and CDR2 are SGHVS and FNYEAQ. The CDR3 length is 9 residues, termini included. This CDR3 reads CASSLGVGT.

A few counts support this clonotype. This rearrangement joins TRBV7-9 to TRBJ1-2; no reliable D call. This CDR3 has 12 residues. V was trimmed by 9 bases and J by 4 bases, leaving 12 bases between them. The germline V gene encodes CDR1 SEHNR and CDR2 FQNEAQ (reference sequence). The CDR3 DNA reads as TGTGCCAGTAGTCGGAACACCTATGGCTACACCTTC. It is translated as CASSRNTYGYTF. Supplemented by reference TRBV7-9 and TRBJ1-2, the full variable domain reads DTGVSQNPRHKITKRGQNVTFRCDPISEHNRLYWYRQTLGQGPEFLTYFQNEAQLEKSRLLSDRFSAERPKGSFSTLEIQRTEQGDSAMYLCASSRNTYGYTFGSGTRLTVV.

There are many counts of this clonotype. The chain couples TRBV2 to TRBJ1-3; no reliable D call. This CDR3 is 14 amino acids long. Trimming cost V 6 bases and J 2 bases, with 11 bases left between them. The germline V gene encodes CDR1 SNHLY and CDR2 FYNNEI. CDR3 sequence: CASSEPATGNTIYF. The CDR3 DNA sequence: TGTGCCAGCAGCGAGCCAGCAACTGGAAACACCATATATTTT.

A word on this clonotype: A read error is possible here, since a much larger clone lies one base away. Since no conserved phenylalanine or tryptophan closes the CDR3, a read error is the likely cause. The CDR3 region has the DNA TGTGCCAGTAGTATGGTCGGAACGGGGGCTTTCCTT. It specifies CASSMVGTGAFL. This sequence joins TRBV19 and TRBJ1-1; D unresolved. Between the trimmed V and J ends, which lost 3 bases and 11 bases, there was a span of 13 bases. Germline V gene lookup returns CDR1 LNHDA and CDR2 SQIVND (reference sequence). The CDR3 length is 12 residues.

As to this clonotype: The final CDR3 position lacks the conserved phenylalanine or tryptophan, pointing to a likely read error. The chain is built from TRBV19 and TRBJ1-5, with D unclear. The CDR3 has 14 amino acids. CDR1 and CDR2 (germline): LNHDA, SQIVND (reference sequence). Trimming stripped 3 bases from V and 2 bases from J, with 8 bases between. CDR3 protein: CASSIGQGNQPQHL. Written as DNA, the CDR3 is TGTGCCAGTAGTATTGGGCAGGGCAATCAGCCCCAGCATCTT.